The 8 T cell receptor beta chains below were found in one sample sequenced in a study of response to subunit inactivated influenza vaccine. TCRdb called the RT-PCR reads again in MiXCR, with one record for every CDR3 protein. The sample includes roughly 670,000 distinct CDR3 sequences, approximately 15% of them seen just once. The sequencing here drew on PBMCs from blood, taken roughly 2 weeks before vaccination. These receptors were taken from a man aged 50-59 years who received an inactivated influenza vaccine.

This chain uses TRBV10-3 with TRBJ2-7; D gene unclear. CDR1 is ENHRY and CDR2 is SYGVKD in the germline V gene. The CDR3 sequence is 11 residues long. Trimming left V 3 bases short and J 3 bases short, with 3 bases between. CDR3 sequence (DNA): TGTGCCATCAGTGACCGCTACGAGCAGTACTTC. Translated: CAISDRYEQYF.

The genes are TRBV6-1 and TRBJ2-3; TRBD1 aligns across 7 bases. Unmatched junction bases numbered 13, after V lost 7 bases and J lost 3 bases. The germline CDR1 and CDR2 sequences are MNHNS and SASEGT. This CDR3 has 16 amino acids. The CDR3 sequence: CASIPEWGTVTDTQYF. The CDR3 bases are TGTGCCAGCATCCCGGAGTGGGGGACAGTTACAGATACGCAGTATTTT.

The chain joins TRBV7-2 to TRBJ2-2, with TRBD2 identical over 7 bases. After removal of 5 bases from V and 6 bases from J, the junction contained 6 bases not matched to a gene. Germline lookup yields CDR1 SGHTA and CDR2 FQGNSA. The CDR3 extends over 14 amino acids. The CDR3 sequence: CASSKGRVSGELFF. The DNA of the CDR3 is TGTGCCAGCAGCAAGGGGAGGGTCTCCGGGGAGCTGTTTTTT.

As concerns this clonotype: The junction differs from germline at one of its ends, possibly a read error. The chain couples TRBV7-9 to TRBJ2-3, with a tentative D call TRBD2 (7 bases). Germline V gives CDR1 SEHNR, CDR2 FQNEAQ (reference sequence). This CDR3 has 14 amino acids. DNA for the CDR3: TGTGCCAGCAGCTCGACGGGGGGCCCCACACCTCCTCATTTT. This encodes CASSSTGGPTPPHF. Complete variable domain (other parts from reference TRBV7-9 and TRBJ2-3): DTGVSQNPRHKITKRGQNVTFRCDPISEHNRLYWYRQTLGQGPEFLTYFQNEAQLEKSRLLSDRFSAERPKGSFSTLEIQRTEQGDSAMYLCASSSTGGPTPPHFGPGTRLTVL.

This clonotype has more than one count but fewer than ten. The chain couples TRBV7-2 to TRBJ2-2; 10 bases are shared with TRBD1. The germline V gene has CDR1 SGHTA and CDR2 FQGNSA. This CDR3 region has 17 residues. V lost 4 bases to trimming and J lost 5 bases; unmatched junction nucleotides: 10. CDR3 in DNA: TGTGCCAGCAGCTGGGGGGTGACAGGGGGCTTGACCGGGGAGCTGTTTTTT. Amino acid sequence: CASSWGVTGGLTGELFF.

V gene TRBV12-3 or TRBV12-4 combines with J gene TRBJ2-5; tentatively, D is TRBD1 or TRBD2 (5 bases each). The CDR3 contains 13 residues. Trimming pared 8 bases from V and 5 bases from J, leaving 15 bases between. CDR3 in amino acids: CASGPSGRETQYF. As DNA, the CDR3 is TGTGCCAGCGGCCCATCGGGGCGGGAGACCCAGTACTTC.

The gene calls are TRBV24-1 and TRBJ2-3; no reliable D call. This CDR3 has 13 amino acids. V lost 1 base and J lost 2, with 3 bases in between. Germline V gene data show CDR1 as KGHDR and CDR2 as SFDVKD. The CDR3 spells CATSDLHTDTQYF. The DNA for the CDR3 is TGTGCCACCAGTGATTTACACACAGATACGCAGTATTTT.

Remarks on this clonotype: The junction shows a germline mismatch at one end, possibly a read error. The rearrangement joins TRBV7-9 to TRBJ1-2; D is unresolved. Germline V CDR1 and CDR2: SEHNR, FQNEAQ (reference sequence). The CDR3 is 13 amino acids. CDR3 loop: CVSSPKGNYGYTF. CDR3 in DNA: TGTGTCAGCAGCCCGAAAGGGAACTATGGCTACACCTTC.